This TCR beta chain was identified during a study of regulatory T cells in long-lasting Graves disease. Arm-PCR of CDR3 regions and iRepertoire HTBI primers were used to build TCR beta libraries. TCRdb ran MiXCR on the multiplex PCR reads and lists one entry per CDR3 protein. The data show hundreds of thousands of distinct CDR3 sequences, with about 16% seen just once and approximately 18% held by the top ten. The CDR3 is made up of 18 amino acids. The V end lost 6 bases, the J end lost 0 bases, and 21 bases lay between the germline ends. Germline V gene lookup returns CDR1 MDHEN and CDR2 SYDVKM. Time point given: newly diagnosed GD, antithyroid drugs for less than 3 months. Construction of the TCR library relied on RNA isolated from PBMCs. In addition, the sample was reused for a study of T cells in Graves' hyperthyroidism and ophthalmopathy.

The gene calls are TRBV28 and TRBJ1-5, with D possibly matching TRBD1 (5 bases). The source was peripheral blood mononuclear cells (PBMCs), collected at new diagnosis, from a patient treated with antithyroid drugs. The sequence derives from a woman in her twenties or thirties with Graves disease. The CDR3 reads CASSPLYSGGFSNQPQHF. The CDR3 DNA reads as TGTGCCAGCAGCCCTTTATACAGCGGGGGGTTTAGCAATCAGCCCCAGCATTTT.